Shown below are 2 T cell receptor beta chains from a single sample sequenced in a study of response to subunit inactivated influenza vaccine. One entry per CDR3 protein results from TCRdb running MiXCR on the RT-PCR reads. The sample shows more than 450,000 distinct CDR3 sequences, 10% to 15% of them seen only once. The sample consisted of PBMCs from blood, taken on the day of vaccination. The origin of the receptors is a man in his forties or fifties who received an inactivated influenza vaccine.

The gene calls are TRBV20-1 and TRBJ2-1; unclear D gene. From germline, CDR1 is DFQATT and CDR2 SNEGSKA (reference sequence). V shed 4 bases and J shed 7 bases, with 2 bases lying between them. This CDR3 spans 9 amino acids. CDR3 DNA: TGCAGTGCTACAAATGAGCAGTTCTTC. Encoded protein: CSATNEQFF.

The V gene is TRBV6-2 or TRBV6-3, the J gene TRBJ1-5, with 7 bases matching TRBD1. The CDR3 length is 14 residues. Germline-derived CDR1 and CDR2 are MNHEY and SVGEGT. With V trimmed by 4 bases and J by 4 bases, 4 bases remained unmatched. The CDR3 sequence is CASSFGTANQPQHF. CDR3 in DNA: TGTGCCAGCAGTTTTGGGACAGCTAATCAGCCCCAGCATTTT.